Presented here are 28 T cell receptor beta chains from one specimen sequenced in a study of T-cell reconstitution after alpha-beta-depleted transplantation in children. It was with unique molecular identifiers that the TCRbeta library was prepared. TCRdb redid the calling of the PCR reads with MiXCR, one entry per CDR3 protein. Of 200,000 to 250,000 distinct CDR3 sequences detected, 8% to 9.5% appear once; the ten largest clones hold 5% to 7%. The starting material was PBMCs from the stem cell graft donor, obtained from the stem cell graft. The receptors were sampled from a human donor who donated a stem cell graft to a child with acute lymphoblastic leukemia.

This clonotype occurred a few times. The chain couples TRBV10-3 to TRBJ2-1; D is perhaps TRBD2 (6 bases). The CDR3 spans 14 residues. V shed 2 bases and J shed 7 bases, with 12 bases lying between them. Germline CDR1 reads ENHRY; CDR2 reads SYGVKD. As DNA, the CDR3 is TGTGCCATCAGTGAGACGGGGACTGGTAATGAGCAGTTCTTC. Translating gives CAISETGTGNEQFF.

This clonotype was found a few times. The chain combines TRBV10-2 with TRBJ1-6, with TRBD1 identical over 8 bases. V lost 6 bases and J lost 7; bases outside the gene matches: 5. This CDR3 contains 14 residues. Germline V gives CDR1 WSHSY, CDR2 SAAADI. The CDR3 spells CASRGTGPNSPLHF. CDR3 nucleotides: TGCGCCAGCAGGGGGACAGGCCCGAATTCACCCCTCCACTTT.

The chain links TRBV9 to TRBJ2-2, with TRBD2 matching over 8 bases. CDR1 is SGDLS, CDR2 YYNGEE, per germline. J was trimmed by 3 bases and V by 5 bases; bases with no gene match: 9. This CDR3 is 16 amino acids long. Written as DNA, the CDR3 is TGTGCCAGCAGTCCCGGGCGGGGGGCCGACACCGGGGAGCTGTTTTTT. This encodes CASSPGRGADTGELFF.

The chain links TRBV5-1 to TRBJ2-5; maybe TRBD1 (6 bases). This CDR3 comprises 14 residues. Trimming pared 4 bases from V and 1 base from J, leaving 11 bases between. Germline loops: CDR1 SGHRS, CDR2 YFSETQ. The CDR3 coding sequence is TGCGCCAGCAGCCCGGACAGTCTCCAAGAGACCCAGTACTTC. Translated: CASSPDSLQETQYF.

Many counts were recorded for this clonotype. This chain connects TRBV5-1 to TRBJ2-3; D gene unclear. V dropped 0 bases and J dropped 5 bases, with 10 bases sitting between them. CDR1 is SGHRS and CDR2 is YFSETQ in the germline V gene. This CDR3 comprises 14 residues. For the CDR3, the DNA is TGCGCCAGCAGCTTGGCTCCGGGTCGAGATACGCAGTATTTT. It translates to CASSLAPGRDTQYF. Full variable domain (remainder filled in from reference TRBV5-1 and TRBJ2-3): KAGVTQTPRYLIKTRGQQVTLSCSPISGHRSVSWYQQTPGQGLQFLFEYFSETQRNKGNFPGRFSGRQFSNSRSEMNVSTLELGDSALYLCASSLAPGRDTQYFGPGTRLTVL.

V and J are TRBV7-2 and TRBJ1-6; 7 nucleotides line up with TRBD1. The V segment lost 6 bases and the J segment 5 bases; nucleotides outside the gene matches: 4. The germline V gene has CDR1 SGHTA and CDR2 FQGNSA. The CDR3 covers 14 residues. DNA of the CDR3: TGTGCCAGCAGGACGGGACAGAATAATTCACCCCTCCACTTT. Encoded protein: CASRTGQNNSPLHF.

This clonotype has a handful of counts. The CDR3 coding sequence is TGTGCCAGCAGCTCCTGGGGCGGGGATCAGCCCCAGCATTTT. It is translated as CASSSWGGDQPQHF. V and J are TRBV11-2 and TRBJ1-5; a weak D match, TRBD1 (5 bases). The ends were cut back, 4 bases at V and 5 bases at J, with 12 bases in the middle. Germline V lookup: CDR1 SGHAT, CDR2 FQNNGV. This CDR3 spans 14 amino acids.

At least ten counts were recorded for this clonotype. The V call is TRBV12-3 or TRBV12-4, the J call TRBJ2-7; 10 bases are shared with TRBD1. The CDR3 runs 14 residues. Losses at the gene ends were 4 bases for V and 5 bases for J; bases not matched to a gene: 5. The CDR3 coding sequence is TGTGCCAGCAGTTCCTTTGGGACAGGGGACGAGCAGTACTTC. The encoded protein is CASSSFGTGDEQYF.

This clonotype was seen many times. The CDR3 region has the DNA TGCGCCAGCAGCAACCAGGGTGGTAGGGAGACCCAGTACTTC. It is translated as CASSNQGGRETQYF. The chain has TRBV5-1 and TRBJ2-5, with D tentatively TRBD1 (5 bases). Per germline, CDR1 SGHRS and CDR2 YFSETQ. Trimming shortened V by 4 bases and J by 5 bases, and 15 bases separated the two germline ends. The CDR3 runs 14 residues.

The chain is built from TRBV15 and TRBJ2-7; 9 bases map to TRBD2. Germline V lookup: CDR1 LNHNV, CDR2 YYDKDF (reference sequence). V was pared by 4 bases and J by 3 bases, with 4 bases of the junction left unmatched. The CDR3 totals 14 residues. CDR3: CATSTSGVGYEQYF. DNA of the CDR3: TGTGCCACCAGCACTAGCGGGGTTGGCTACGAGCAGTACTTC.

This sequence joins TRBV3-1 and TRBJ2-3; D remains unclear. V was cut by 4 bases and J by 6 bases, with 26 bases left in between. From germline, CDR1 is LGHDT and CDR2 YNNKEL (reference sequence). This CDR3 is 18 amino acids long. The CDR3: CASSRRFRVPLKLDTQYF. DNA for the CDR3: TGTGCCAGCAGCCGCCGCTTCCGGGTCCCGTTAAAGTTGGATACGCAGTATTTT.

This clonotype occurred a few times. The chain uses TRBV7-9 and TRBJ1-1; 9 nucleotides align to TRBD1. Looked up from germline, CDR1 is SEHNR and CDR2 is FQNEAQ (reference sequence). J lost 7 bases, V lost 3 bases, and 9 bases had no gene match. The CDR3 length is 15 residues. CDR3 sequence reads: CASSFASPGQGEAFF. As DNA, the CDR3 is TGTGCCAGCAGCTTCGCAAGTCCGGGACAGGGTGAAGCTTTCTTT.

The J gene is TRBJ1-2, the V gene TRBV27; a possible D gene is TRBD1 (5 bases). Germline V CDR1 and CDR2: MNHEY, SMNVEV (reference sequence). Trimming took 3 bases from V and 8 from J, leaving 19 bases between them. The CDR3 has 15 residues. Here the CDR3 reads CASSLLGGFGLGYTF. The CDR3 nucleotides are TGTGCCAGCAGTTTGCTTGGGGGGTTCGGGTTGGGCTACACCTTC.

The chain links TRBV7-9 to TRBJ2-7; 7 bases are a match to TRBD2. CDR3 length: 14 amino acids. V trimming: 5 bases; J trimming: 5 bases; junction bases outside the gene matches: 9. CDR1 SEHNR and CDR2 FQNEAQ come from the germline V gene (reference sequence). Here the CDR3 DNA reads TGTGCCAGCAGCCGAGCGGGGTTAAGCGACGAGCAGTACTTC. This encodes CASSRAGLSDEQYF.

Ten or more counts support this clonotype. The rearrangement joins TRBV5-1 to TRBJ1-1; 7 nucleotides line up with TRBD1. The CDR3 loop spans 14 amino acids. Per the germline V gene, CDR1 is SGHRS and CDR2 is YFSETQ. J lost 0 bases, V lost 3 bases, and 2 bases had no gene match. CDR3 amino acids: CASSSQGMNTEAFF. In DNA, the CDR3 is TGCGCCAGCAGCTCACAGGGGATGAACACTGAAGCTTTCTTT.

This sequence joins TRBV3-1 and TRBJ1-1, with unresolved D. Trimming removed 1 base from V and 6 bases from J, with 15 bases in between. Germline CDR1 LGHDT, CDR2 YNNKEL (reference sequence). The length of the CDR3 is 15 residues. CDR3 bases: TGTGCCAGCAGCCAAGGTGGGGTGGTACTTCCTGAAGCTTTCTTT. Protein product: CASSQGGVVLPEAFF.

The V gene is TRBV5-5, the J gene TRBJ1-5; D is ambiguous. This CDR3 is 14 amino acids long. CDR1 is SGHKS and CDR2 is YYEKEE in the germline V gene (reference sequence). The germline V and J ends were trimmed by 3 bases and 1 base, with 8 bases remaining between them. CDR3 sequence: CASSSLISNQPQHF. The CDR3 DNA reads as TGTGCCAGCAGCTCTTTGATAAGCAATCAGCCCCAGCATTTT.

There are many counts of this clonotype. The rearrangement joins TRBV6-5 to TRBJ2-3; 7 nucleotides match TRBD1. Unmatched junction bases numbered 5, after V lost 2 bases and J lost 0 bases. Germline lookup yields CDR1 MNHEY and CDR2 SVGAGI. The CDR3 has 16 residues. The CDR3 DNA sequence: TGTGCCAGCAGTTACCGTCCGGGACAGAGCACAGATACGCAGTATTTT. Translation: CASSYRPGQSTDTQYF.

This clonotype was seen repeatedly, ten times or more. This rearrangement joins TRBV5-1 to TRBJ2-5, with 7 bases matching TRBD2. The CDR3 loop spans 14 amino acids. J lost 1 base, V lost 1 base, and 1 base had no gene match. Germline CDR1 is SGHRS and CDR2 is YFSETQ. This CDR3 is CASSLTSAQETQYF. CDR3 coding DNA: TGCGCCAGCAGCTTGACTAGCGCCCAAGAGACCCAGTACTTC.

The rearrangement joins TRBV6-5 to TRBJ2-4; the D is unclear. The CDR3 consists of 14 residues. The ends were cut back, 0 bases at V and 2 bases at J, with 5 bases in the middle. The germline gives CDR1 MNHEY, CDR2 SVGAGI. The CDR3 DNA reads TGTGCCAGCAGTTACTCAGCAACCAAAAACATTCAGTACTTC. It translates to CASSYSATKNIQYF.

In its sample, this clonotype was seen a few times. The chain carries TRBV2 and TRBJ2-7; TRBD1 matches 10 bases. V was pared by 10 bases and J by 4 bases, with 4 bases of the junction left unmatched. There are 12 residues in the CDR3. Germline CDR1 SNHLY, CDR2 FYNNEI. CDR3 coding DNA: TGTGCCATTCGGACAGGGGGTTACGAGCAGTACTTC. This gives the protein CAIRTGGYEQYF.

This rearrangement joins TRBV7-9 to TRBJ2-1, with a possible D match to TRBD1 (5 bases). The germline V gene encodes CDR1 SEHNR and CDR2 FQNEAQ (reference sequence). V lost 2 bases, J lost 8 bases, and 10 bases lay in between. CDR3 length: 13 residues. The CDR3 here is CASSLTGPDEQFF. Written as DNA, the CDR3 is TGTGCCAGCAGCTTAACAGGCCCGGATGAGCAGTTCTTC.

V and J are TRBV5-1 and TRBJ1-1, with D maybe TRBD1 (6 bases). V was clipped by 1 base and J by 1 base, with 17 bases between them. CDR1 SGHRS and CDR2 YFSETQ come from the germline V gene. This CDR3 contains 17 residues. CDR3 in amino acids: CASSLLYRGPKNTEAFF. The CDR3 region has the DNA TGCGCCAGCAGCTTGCTCTACCGGGGGCCGAAGAACACTGAAGCTTTCTTT.

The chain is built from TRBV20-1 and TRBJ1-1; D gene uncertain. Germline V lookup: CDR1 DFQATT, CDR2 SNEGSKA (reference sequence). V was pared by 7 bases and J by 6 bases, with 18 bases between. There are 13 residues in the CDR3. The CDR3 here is CSVGNPGRAEAFF. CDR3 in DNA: TGCAGTGTAGGTAATCCGGGTCGCGCTGAAGCTTTCTTT.

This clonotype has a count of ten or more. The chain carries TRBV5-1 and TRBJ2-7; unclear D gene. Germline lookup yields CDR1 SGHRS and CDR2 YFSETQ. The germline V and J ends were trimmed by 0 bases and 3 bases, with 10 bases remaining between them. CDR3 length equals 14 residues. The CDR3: CASSLAHGNYEQYF. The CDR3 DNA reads TGCGCCAGCAGCTTGGCCCACGGAAACTACGAGCAGTACTTC.

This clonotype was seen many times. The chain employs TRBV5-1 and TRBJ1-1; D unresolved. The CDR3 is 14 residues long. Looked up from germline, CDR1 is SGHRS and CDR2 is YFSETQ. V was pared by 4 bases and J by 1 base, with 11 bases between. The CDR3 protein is CASSPNSANTEAFF. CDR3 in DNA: TGCGCCAGCAGCCCGAACAGTGCGAACACTGAAGCTTTCTTT.

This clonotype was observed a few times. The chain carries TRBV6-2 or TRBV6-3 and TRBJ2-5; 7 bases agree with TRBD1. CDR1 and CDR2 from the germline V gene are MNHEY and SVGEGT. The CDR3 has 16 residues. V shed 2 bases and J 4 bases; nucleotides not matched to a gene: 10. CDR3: CASSYQRQGGRETQYF. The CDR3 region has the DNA TGTGCCAGCAGTTACCAGAGACAGGGCGGGCGAGAGACCCAGTACTTC.

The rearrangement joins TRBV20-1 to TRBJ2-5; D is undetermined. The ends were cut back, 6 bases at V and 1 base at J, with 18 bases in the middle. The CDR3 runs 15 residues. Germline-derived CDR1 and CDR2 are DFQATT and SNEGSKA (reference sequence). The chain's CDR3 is CSARVAEPPQETQYF. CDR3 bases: TGCAGTGCCCGGGTTGCGGAACCTCCCCAAGAGACCCAGTACTTC.